This T cell receptor (beta chain) emerged from a study of early T cells in non-severe SARS-CoV-2 infection. MiXCR was run by TCRdb on the 5' RACE reads, yielding one entry per CDR3 protein. The profile shows 60,000 or so distinct CDR3 sequences, approximately 10% of them singletons. The CDR3 length is 11 residues. Germline trimming cut 6 bases from V and 11 bases from J; bases unmatched to any gene: 6. The germline V gene encodes CDR1 ENHRY and CDR2 SYGVKD. The chain links TRBV10-3 to TRBJ2-7; 8 nucleotides agree with TRBD2. Sequencing was done on a sample of whole blood. The receptor comes from an adult who was a healthcare worker with PCR-confirmed SARS-CoV-2 infection or an uninfected control (not recorded which). CDR3 amino acids: CAIRTGTREYF. The CDR3 region has the DNA TGTGCCATCAGAACCGGGACTAGAGAGTACTTC.